Listed below are T cell receptor beta chains from one sample, sequenced in a study of shared clonotypes between healthy human individuals. Libraries were prepared by immunoSEQ multiplex PCR; TCRdb keeps only in-frame clonotypes and omits some of them. Found here are some 1.5 million clones, around 98% of them singletons; the top ten hold roughly 0.45%. Sample: naive CD4+ T cells sorted from blood. The receptor source for this set is a man aged 30 to 45 in good health. Each CDR3 is given with its conserved first and last residue.

v_gene	j_gene	CDR3aa
TRBV7-8	TRBJ1-2	CASSLESRRTGGIYGYTF
TRBV5-1	TRBJ2-1	CASSLTSGSYNEQFF
TRBV19	TRBJ2-3	CATENIGVTDTQYF
TRBV11-2	TRBJ2-3	CASSLGRTGTSTDTQYF
TRBV6-6	TRBJ2-3	CATSKRSGTDTQYF
TRBV5-6	TRBJ2-7	CASSLGREYEQYF
TRBV5-1	TRBJ2-3	CASSLQQGRADTQYF
TRBV7-2	TRBJ1-3	CASSLWYSGGADTIYF
TRBV7-9	TRBJ2-7	CASSQDRSSYEQYF
TRBV15	TRBJ2-7	CATGGIRSGSDSYEQYF
TRBV4-3	TRBJ2-7	CASSQDPGGWEQYF
TRBV10-3	TRBJ2-2	CAISEDTGELFF
TRBV27	TRBJ2-7	CASSSKQRQGYEQYF
TRBV6-1	TRBJ2-7	CASSATSGRSYEQYF
TRBV28	TRBJ2-7	CASRRASGISYEQYF
TRBV28	TRBJ1-2	CASSEGLNYGYTF
TRBV5-4	TRBJ1-4	CASSKAGRGSREKLFF